A selection of T cell receptor beta chains follows, all from one sample in a study of long-term antiretroviral therapy in people with HIV. The protocol was immunoSEQ multiplex PCR, while the TCRdb copy is restricted to in-frame clones and leaves out a portion. The data contain some 23,000 clones, 76% of them seen just once; the ten biggest clones take up around 4.8%. The sample here was unsorted PBMCs, taken 0.5 years after starting antiretroviral therapy. The receptors come from a woman aged 40-49 years with HIV. The CDR3 runs from the conserved cysteine through the conserved F or W. A D gene is named only where the DNA matches it firmly. Some rows mark clone size as missing; the rest say once, few, many or name a class of expanded clone.

DNA: TGTGCCAGCAGCTTAGCGGACGGCCTCTACAATGAGCAGTTCTTC; CDR3: CASSLADGLYNEQFF; J: TRBJ2-1; D: -; size: -; V: TRBV11-2
DNA: TGTGCCAGCAATCCACAGGGGGCGGGAAATGAGCAGTTCTTC; CDR3: CASNPQGAGNEQFF; J: TRBJ2-1; D: TRBD1; size: -; V: TRBV2
DNA: TGTGCCAGCAGTTTTGGGGGGGGGACTAATGAAAAACTGTTTTTT; CDR3: CASSFGGGTNEKLFF; J: TRBJ1-4; D: -; size: -; V: TRBV28
DNA: TGCGCCAGCAGCCACAGCCGGGACTCAAATGAAAAACTGTTTTTT; CDR3: CASSHSRDSNEKLFF; J: TRBJ1-4; D: -; size: -; V: TRBV4-3
DNA: TGTGCCAGCAGCTTAGGGGTAGCGGGGTCTGGGGAGCTGTTTTTT; CDR3: CASSLGVAGSGELFF; J: TRBJ2-2; D: TRBD2; size: medium-sized; V: TRBV11-2
DNA: TGCGCCAGCAGCCAAGTCGATATGGGACTAGCGGGGCACAATGAGCAGTTCTTC; CDR3: CASSQVDMGLAGHNEQFF; J: TRBJ2-1; D: TRBD2; size: -; V: TRBV4-1
DNA: TGTGCCAGCGGGGGGACACCCATTATGAACTTC; CDR3: CASGGTPIMNF; J: TRBJ2-7; D: -; size: -; V: TRBV28
DNA: TGCGCCAGCAGCTTAGGGACTAGCGGGGGGTACGAGCAGTACTTC; CDR3: CASSLGTSGGYEQYF; J: TRBJ2-7; D: TRBD2; size: once; V: TRBV5-1
DNA: TGTGCCAGCAGCCCGTCCCCGCCAGGGGACCACGAGCAGTACTTC; CDR3: CASSPSPPGDHEQYF; J: TRBJ2-7; D: -; size: -; V: TRBV7-9
DNA: TGCGCCAGCAGCTCGCTAGAGGCCAATGAGCAGTTCTTC; CDR3: CASSSLEANEQFF; J: TRBJ2-1; D: -; size: -; V: TRBV5-1
DNA: TGTGCCAGCAGCTTCTCGTGGCTGGCAACTGCTGAAGCTTTCTTT; CDR3: CASSFSWLATAEAFF; J: TRBJ1-1; D: -; size: -; V: TRBV5-5
DNA: TGTGCCAGCAGGGACGGACTAGCGGGGGGCCAAGAGACCCAGTACTTC; CDR3: CASRDGLAGGQETQYF; J: TRBJ2-5; D: TRBD2; size: -; V: TRBV2
DNA: TGTGCCAGCAGGCCGGGACAGGGGTTGACCGGGGAGCTGTTTTTT; CDR3: CASRPGQGLTGELFF; J: TRBJ2-2; D: TRBD1; size: few; V: TRBV2
DNA: TGTGCCTGGAGTGTAGCCCCCTGGGCCAAAAACATTCAGTACTTC; CDR3: CAWSVAPWAKNIQYF; J: TRBJ2-4; D: -; size: -; V: TRBV30
DNA: TGTGCCAGCAGCCCACGTTCCTACAATGAGCAGTTCTTC; CDR3: CASSPRSYNEQFF; J: TRBJ2-1; D: -; size: -; V: TRBV5-4
DNA: TGTGCCAGTAGGTGGAAAGCGGGGGGGATTGGCCATGAGCAGTTCTTC; CDR3: CASRWKAGGIGHEQFF; J: TRBJ2-1; D: TRBD2; size: -; V: TRBV7-2
DNA: TGTGCCAGCAGCTTAGATGCAGGGCCCTACGAGCAGTACTTC; CDR3: CASSLDAGPYEQYF; J: TRBJ2-7; D: -; size: -; V: TRBV11-3
DNA: TGCGCCAGCAGCTCCCGGGACAGGTATAATTCACCCCTCCACTTT; CDR3: CASSSRDRYNSPLHF; J: TRBJ1-6; D: TRBD1; size: -; V: TRBV5-1
DNA: TGTGCCAGCACCCTGGCGGGGGGACAAGAGACCCAGTACTTC; CDR3: CASTLAGGQETQYF; J: TRBJ2-5; D: TRBD2; size: -; V: TRBV9
DNA: TGTGCCTGGAGTTTATGGGGGGGCGTTCATCAGCCCCAGCATTTT; CDR3: CAWSLWGGVHQPQHF; J: TRBJ1-5; D: -; size: -; V: TRBV30
DNA: TGTGCCAGCAGTTCGGGACTAGCGGTTTACGAGCAGTACTTC; CDR3: CASSSGLAVYEQYF; J: TRBJ2-7; D: TRBD2; size: few; V: TRBV6-5
DNA: TGTGCCAGTAGTATAGCGGGGGGGCCAGAGACCCAGTACTTC; CDR3: CASSIAGGPETQYF; J: TRBJ2-5; D: TRBD2; size: -; V: TRBV19
DNA: TGTGCCAGCAGCTTTGGACAGGGGAGTACTGAAGCTTTCTTT; CDR3: CASSFGQGSTEAFF; J: TRBJ1-1; D: TRBD1; size: medium-sized; V: TRBV7-9
DNA: TGTGCCAGCAGCCTGGACAGGGACGGGGAGCAGTTCTTC; CDR3: CASSLDRDGEQFF; J: TRBJ2-1; D: TRBD1; size: -; V: TRBV7-2
DNA: TGTGCCAGCAGCTTGGTAGGCAGGGGGCGTTCTGGGGCCAACGTCCTGACTTTC; CDR3: CASSLVGRGRSGANVLTF; J: TRBJ2-6; D: TRBD1; size: -; V: TRBV5-6
DNA: TGTGCCAGCAGCCAAGGCCAGGGAGGGTCAGGAGCCGGGGAGCTGTTTTTT; CDR3: CASSQGQGGSGAGELFF; J: TRBJ2-2; D: TRBD2; size: -; V: TRBV4-2
DNA: TGTGCCAGCAGCTTAGGGACTAGGCCAGATACGCAGTATTTT; CDR3: CASSLGTRPDTQYF; J: TRBJ2-3; D: TRBD2; size: once; V: TRBV7-9
DNA: TGTGCCAGCAGTTTGGAACCAGGGGGCTACACCGGGGAGCTGTTTTTT; CDR3: CASSLEPGGYTGELFF; J: TRBJ2-2; D: TRBD1; size: -; V: TRBV27
DNA: TGTGCCAGCAGCACCTCGTCGGGGCTTAATGAAAAACTGTTTTTT; CDR3: CASSTSSGLNEKLFF; J: TRBJ1-4; D: -; size: once; V: TRBV11-2
DNA: TGTGCCAGCAGCTTGAGTGACAAAGACAATCAGCCCCAGCATTTT; CDR3: CASSLSDKDNQPQHF; J: TRBJ1-5; D: -; size: once; V: TRBV7-6
DNA: TGTGCCATCGGATCCGACAGGGACACTGAAGCTTTCTTT; CDR3: CAIGSDRDTEAFF; J: TRBJ1-1; D: TRBD1; size: -; V: TRBV10-3
DNA: TGTGCCAGCAGACACCGGGACTTCCCCTTCAATGAGCAGTTCTTC; CDR3: CASRHRDFPFNEQFF; J: TRBJ2-1; D: -; size: -; V: TRBV2
DNA: TGTGCCAGCAGCGCCCACCTAGAGGGACTGAAAGTGGAGACCCAGTACTTC; CDR3: CASSAHLEGLKVETQYF; J: TRBJ2-5; D: -; size: -; V: TRBV7-9
DNA: TGTGCCAGCAGCTTACGGAGGGCCACTGAAGCTTTCTTT; CDR3: CASSLRRATEAFF; J: TRBJ1-1; D: -; size: -; V: TRBV7-2
DNA: TGTGCCACCAGCAGAGACCTTAACACTGAAGCTTTCTTT; CDR3: CATSRDLNTEAFF; J: TRBJ1-1; D: -; size: -; V: TRBV15
DNA: TGTGCCAGCACCGATCAAGCGGGGGAGTACACCGGGGAGCTGTTTTTT; CDR3: CASTDQAGEYTGELFF; J: TRBJ2-2; D: TRBD2; size: -; V: TRBV5-4
DNA: TGTGCCAGCAGCTTAGAGGTCCCCCTGGTCGGGGTGGATTCACCCCTCCACTTT; CDR3: CASSLEVPLVGVDSPLHF; J: TRBJ1-6; D: -; size: -; V: TRBV11-2
DNA: TGTGCCAGCAGCCTTACTAGTTCGAAGACCCAGTACTTC; CDR3: CASSLTSSKTQYF; J: TRBJ2-5; D: -; size: once; V: TRBV6-5
DNA: TGTGCCAGCAGTTCAGGGGATTTGGCAGATACGCAGTATTTT; CDR3: CASSSGDLADTQYF; J: TRBJ2-3; D: -; size: once; V: TRBV28
DNA: TGTGCCAGCAGACCCAGGGGGACTAATGAAAAACTGTTTTTT; CDR3: CASRPRGTNEKLFF; J: TRBJ1-4; D: TRBD1; size: -; V: TRBV5-5
DNA: TGTGCCAGCAGTGCCTCCCTAGGGGAGAAGTGGCAAGAGACCCAGTACTTC; CDR3: CASSASLGEKWQETQYF; J: TRBJ2-5; D: -; size: -; V: TRBV25-1
DNA: TGTGCCAGCATAAATACAGGGGACCCCTACAATGAGCAGTTCTTC; CDR3: CASINTGDPYNEQFF; J: TRBJ2-1; D: TRBD1; size: -; V: TRBV7-9
DNA: TGTGCCAGCAGTGAATCCCGAGGGGGGGACCGGGGGAACACTGAAGCTTTCTTT; CDR3: CASSESRGGDRGNTEAFF; J: TRBJ1-1; D: -; size: -; V: TRBV25-1
DNA: TGTGCCAGCAGCTTATCCCCTAACACTGAAGCTTTCTTT; CDR3: CASSLSPNTEAFF; J: TRBJ1-1; D: -; size: -; V: TRBV11-2
DNA: TGTGCCAGCAGTTTGGTTGGCAGGGTCGACGAGCAGTACTTC; CDR3: CASSLVGRVDEQYF; J: TRBJ2-7; D: -; size: -; V: TRBV28
DNA: TGTGCCAGCAGAAACCGACAGGATCAGCCCCAGCATTTT; CDR3: CASRNRQDQPQHF; J: TRBJ1-5; D: -; size: -; V: TRBV6-5
DNA: TGTGCCAGCAGTGTCGAGGGGCCTCTGGCCCTCCACTTT; CDR3: CASSVEGPLALHF; J: TRBJ1-6; D: -; size: -; V: TRBV6-1
DNA: TGTGCCAGCAGTCCCCGGGCGAATAGCAATCAGCCCCAGCATTTT; CDR3: CASSPRANSNQPQHF; J: TRBJ1-5; D: -; size: -; V: TRBV6-5
DNA: TGTGCCAGCAGTTTACACCGGGACACTGAAGCTTTCTTT; CDR3: CASSLHRDTEAFF; J: TRBJ1-1; D: -; size: -; V: TRBV27
DNA: TGTGCCTGGGCCCGTCAGGGGAACTATGGCTACACCTTC; CDR3: CAWARQGNYGYTF; J: TRBJ1-2; D: -; size: -; V: TRBV30
DNA: TGCAGCGCTGAGACAGGGCGGAACACTGAAGCTTTCTTT; CDR3: CSAETGRNTEAFF; J: TRBJ1-1; D: TRBD1; size: -; V: TRBV29-1
DNA: TGTGCCAGCAGCTTGCAACAGGGTAAAGATGAGCAGTTCTTC; CDR3: CASSLQQGKDEQFF; J: TRBJ2-1; D: -; size: few; V: TRBV5-4
DNA: TGTGCCAGCCGCACAGGGGAAAATTCACCCCTCCACTTT; CDR3: CASRTGENSPLHF; J: TRBJ1-6; D: TRBD1; size: -; V: TRBV2
DNA: TGTGCCAGCAGTTTATTCGGCGGCAGGGGCCAAGAGACCCAGTACTTC; CDR3: CASSLFGGRGQETQYF; J: TRBJ2-5; D: -; size: -; V: TRBV28
DNA: TGTGCCAGCAGCATCAGACAGCGGTACTTC; CDR3: CASSIRQRYF; J: TRBJ2-7; D: -; size: few; V: TRBV5-6